This T cell receptor (beta chain) was sequenced for a study of PD-L1 blockade in urothelial cancer. Templates that were synthetic TCR analogs were spiked into each PCR. Sequenced by immunoSEQ multiplex PCR; TCRdb stores in-frame clones only, minus some. The sample has around 21,000 clones, around 86% seen once; the top ten hold 1.5% to 2%. The time point denotes: peripheral blood 6 weeks after treatment start. Trimming removed 7 bases at V and 5 bases at J, with 12 bases between. This CDR3 has 12 amino acids. The germline V gene encodes CDR1 SQVTM and CDR2 ANQGSEA. The sample was PBMCs, taken around atezolizumab (anti-PD-L1) treatment. The clonotype originates from a man aged 45-65 years with urothelial cancer. The J gene is TRBJ1-5, the V gene TRBV29-1, with a possible D match to TRBD1 (5 bases). The chain's CDR3 is CSAGQRDQPQHF. The CDR3 nucleotides are TGCAGCGCCGGACAACGTGATCAGCCCCAGCATTTT.